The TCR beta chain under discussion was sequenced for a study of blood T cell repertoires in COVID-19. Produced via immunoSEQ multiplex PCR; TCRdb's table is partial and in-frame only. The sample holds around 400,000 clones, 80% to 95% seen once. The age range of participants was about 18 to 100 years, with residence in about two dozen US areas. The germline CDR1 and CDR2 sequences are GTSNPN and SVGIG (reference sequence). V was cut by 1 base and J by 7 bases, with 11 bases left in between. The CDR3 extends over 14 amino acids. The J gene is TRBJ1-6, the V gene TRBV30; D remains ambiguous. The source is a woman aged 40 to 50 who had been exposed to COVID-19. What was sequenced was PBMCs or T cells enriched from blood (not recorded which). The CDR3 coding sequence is TGTGCCTGGAGTGGAGAGACGGGGAATTCACCCCTCCACTTT. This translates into CAWSGETGNSPLHF.